The 21 T cell receptor beta chains below come from one sample, sequenced in a study of blood T cell repertoires in COVID-19. Profiling relied on immunoSEQ multiplex PCR, and the TCRdb table lists in-frame clones only, not all of them. There are around 190,000 clones in the sample; around 82% occur only once, and less than 20% lies in the top ten. Sequencing was done on a sample of PBMCs or T cells enriched from blood (not recorded which). All receptors come from a woman aged 50 to 60 with acute COVID-19.

The count of this clone is one. This chain uses TRBV3-1 (or the pseudogene TRBV3-2) with TRBJ1-1; D ambiguous. The germline gives CDR1 LGHDT, CDR2 YNNKEL (reference sequence). The germline V and J ends were trimmed by 6 bases and 1 base, with 9 bases remaining between them. The CDR3 extends over 13 amino acids. The CDR3 is CASSPAENTEAFF. In nucleotides, the CDR3 is TGTGCCAGCAGTCCCGCAGAGAACACTGAAGCTTTCTTT.

The gene calls are TRBV6-2 or TRBV6-3 and TRBJ1-5; possibly TRBD1 for D (5 bases). Per germline, CDR1 MNHEY and CDR2 SVGEGT. With 0 bases removed from V and 5 bases from J, the gap between germline ends came to 14 bases. The CDR3 is 16 residues long. The CDR3 DNA sequence: TGTGCCAGCAGTTACTCTGTGGGGCCGACATATCAGCCCCAGCATTTT. Amino acid sequence: CASSYSVGPTYQPQHF.

This chain uses TRBV9 with TRBJ2-2, with TRBD2 as a possible D gene (7 bases). There are 15 residues in the CDR3. Trimming pared 8 bases from V and 1 base from J, leaving 15 bases between. Germline V gene sequence: CDR1 SGDLS, CDR2 YYNGEE. CDR3 coding DNA: TGTGCCAGTGGGAGGGGGACAAAGAACACCGGGGAGCTGTTTTTT. This gives the protein CASGRGTKNTGELFF.

This chain connects TRBV7-9 to TRBJ1-2, with D tentatively TRBD1 (5 bases). This CDR3 comprises 14 residues. V dropped 5 bases and J dropped 3 bases, with 13 bases sitting between them. The germline V gene has CDR1 SEHNR and CDR2 FQNEAQ (reference sequence). CDR3 region: CASSPGSMDYGYTF. The CDR3 nucleotides read TGTGCCAGCAGCCCAGGGTCGATGGACTATGGCTACACCTTC.

The chain couples TRBV4-2 to TRBJ1-2; the match to TRBD1 covers 8 bases. The length of the CDR3 is 14 residues. The germline V gene has CDR1 LGHNA and CDR2 YNFKEQ. Trimming removed 1 base from V and 3 bases from J; junction bases left unmatched: 1. The CDR3 sequence is CASSQAGGDYGYTF. DNA of the CDR3: TGTGCCAGCAGCCAAGCAGGGGGCGACTATGGCTACACCTTC.

CDR3 sequence (DNA): TGTGCCAGCAGCGCCGCAGCGGGGGGAATCACAGATACGCAGTATTTT. This encodes CASSAAAGGITDTQYF. The rearrangement uses TRBV6-4 and TRBJ2-3; 9 bases agree with TRBD2. In germline, CDR1 is MRHNA, CDR2 SNTAGT. Unmatched junction bases numbered 9, after V lost 6 bases and J lost 2 bases. The CDR3 has 16 amino acids.

This clone came up many times. This chain links TRBV19 with TRBJ1-2, with TRBD1 matching 10 bases. J lost 3 bases, V lost 6 bases, and 4 bases had no gene match. The V gene's germline CDR1 is LNHDA and CDR2 SQIVND (reference sequence). This CDR3 spans 14 amino acids. CDR3 in DNA: TGTGCCAGTAGACCGGACAGGGGGGACTATGGCTACACCTTC. This encodes CASRPDRGDYGYTF. Based on the CDR3 plus reference TRBV19 and TRBJ1-2, the full variable domain is DGGITQSPKYLFRKEGQNVTLSCEQNLNHDAMYWYRQDPGQGLRLIYYSQIVNDFQKGDIAEGYSVSREKKESFPLTVTSAQKNPTAFYLCASRPDRGDYGYTFGSGTRLTVV.

The genes are TRBV4-3 and TRBJ2-5; perhaps TRBD1 as D (5 bases). V was pared by 0 bases and J by 4 bases, with 12 bases between. CDR3 length: 15 amino acids. Germline V lookup: CDR1 LGHNA, CDR2 YSLEER. CDR3 nucleotide sequence: TGCGCCAGCAGCCAAGAGACGGGTAGGGGAGAGACCCAGTACTTC. Its protein is CASSQETGRGETQYF.

The V and J genes are TRBV6-5 and TRBJ1-4; D unresolved. Trimming took 0 bases from V and 7 from J, leaving 15 bases between them. Germline CDR1 is MNHEY and CDR2 is SVGAGI. This CDR3 comprises 16 residues. DNA for the CDR3: TGTGCCAGCAGTTACTCGGCTCCGGAGTTTGGTGAAAAACTGTTTTTT. Its protein is CASSYSAPEFGEKLFF.

The genes are TRBV29-1 and TRBJ1-2; 10 nucleotides line up with TRBD1. The V gene's germline CDR1 is SQVTM and CDR2 ANQGSEA. The CDR3 has 13 amino acids. With V trimmed by 5 bases and J by 5 bases, 5 bases remained unmatched. For the CDR3, the DNA is TGCAGCGTTACCGGGACAGGGGAGTATGGCTACACCTTC. It translates to CSVTGTGEYGYTF. The whole variable domain, remainder taken from reference TRBV29-1 and TRBJ1-2, is SAVISQKPSRDICQRGTSLTIQCQVDSQVTMMFWYRQQPGQSLTLIATANQGSEATYESGFVIDKFPISRPNLTFSTLTVSNMSPEDSSIYLCSVTGTGEYGYTFGSGTRLTVV.

V and J are TRBV2 and TRBJ1-5; 9 positions match TRBD1. The CDR3 extends over 16 amino acids. The germline gives CDR1 SNHLY, CDR2 FYNNEI. The V gene end was trimmed by 4 bases and the J gene end by 7 bases; junction bases not matched to a gene: 11. CDR3 region: CASSVPGQGKGQPQHF. The CDR3 nucleotides are TGTGCCAGCAGTGTACCGGGACAGGGTAAAGGGCAGCCCCAGCATTTT.

This CDR3 is CASSQVLLGSSYNSPLHF. In DNA, the CDR3 is TGTGCCAGCAGCCAAGTTCTCCTAGGGAGCTCCTATAATTCACCCCTCCACTTT. The chain is built from TRBV4-2 and TRBJ1-6; D is uncertain. Germline V gene sequence: CDR1 LGHNA, CDR2 YNFKEQ. The CDR3 has 18 residues. The V and J ends lost 1 base and 0 bases respectively, with 13 bases between them.

The CDR3 DNA reads as TGTGCCAGCAGTTACGAGGGAACCAATCAGCCCCAGCATTTT. Its translation: CASSYEGTNQPQHF. This chain connects TRBV6-5 to TRBJ1-5; D not certain. The CDR3 contains 14 residues. V lost 2 bases and J lost 3, with 8 bases in between. Germline CDR1 is MNHEY and CDR2 is SVGAGI.

This chain uses TRBV28 with TRBJ1-4; no clear D gene. V shed 8 bases and J shed 3 bases, with 13 bases lying between them. Germline loops: CDR1 MDHEN, CDR2 SYDVKM. The CDR3 spans 14 residues. The CDR3 spells CASSSETPNEKLFF. CDR3 in DNA: TGTGCCAGCTCTTCGGAGACCCCTAATGAAAAACTGTTTTTT.

The chain has TRBV27 and TRBJ2-3, with TRBD1 matching 9 bases. Losses at the gene ends were 3 bases for V and 0 bases for J; bases not matched to a gene: 13. The CDR3 loop spans 19 amino acids. Germline V gene sequence: CDR1 MNHEY, CDR2 SMNVEV (reference sequence). This chain's CDR3 is CASSFSGTGKGFSTDTQYF. DNA of the CDR3: TGTGCCAGCAGTTTTTCAGGGACAGGGAAGGGATTTAGCACAGATACGCAGTATTTT.

The J gene is TRBJ2-6, the V gene TRBV28; D is uncertain. There are 15 residues in the CDR3. With 1 base removed from V and 0 bases from J, the gap between germline ends came to 4 bases. From germline, CDR1 is MDHEN and CDR2 SYDVKM. The CDR3 region is CASSLSVSGANVLTF. DNA for the CDR3: TGTGCCAGCAGTTTATCTGTCTCTGGGGCCAACGTCCTGACTTTC.

The chain links TRBV28 to TRBJ1-6; D is ambiguous. With 2 bases removed from V and 10 bases from J, the gap between germline ends came to 9 bases. CDR3 length: 13 residues. The V gene's germline CDR1 is MDHEN and CDR2 SYDVKM. As DNA, the CDR3 is TGTGCCAGCAGTTTACTTGGGCGCTCACCCCTCCACTTT. As protein: CASSLLGRSPLHF.

In its sample, this clone was seen a few times. The J gene is TRBJ1-2, the V gene TRBV6-4; a possible D gene is TRBD1 (6 bases). Trimming removed 4 bases from V and 2 bases from J, with 8 bases in between. The length of the CDR3 is 13 residues. Germline lookup yields CDR1 MRHNA and CDR2 SNTAGT. The CDR3 reads CASSGDNNYGYTF. Written as DNA, the CDR3 is TGTGCCAGCAGTGGGGACAACAACTATGGCTACACCTTC.

This clone was found a few times. One end of the junction fails to match germline, which may point to a read error. The CDR3 reads CASSHGGGGIPNGQFF. CDR3 in DNA: TGTGCCAGCAGCCATGGTGGTGGAGGAATCCCCAATGGGCAGTTCTTC. The chain links TRBV5-4 to TRBJ2-1; D perhaps matches TRBD2 (5 bases). The CDR3 is 16 residues long. Germline assignment: CDR1 SGHNT and CDR2 YYREEE (reference sequence).

This chain uses TRBV7-8 with TRBJ1-5; 7 positions agree with TRBD1. V lost 5 bases, J lost 9 bases, and 13 bases stayed unmatched. CDR3 size: 15 residues. CDR1 and CDR2 (germline): SGHVS, FQNEAQ. CDR3 coding DNA: TGTGCCAGCAGCGGCCGGGACAGCGGTTCGTGGCCCCAGCATTTT. Amino acids: CASSGRDSGSWPQHF. Variable domain in full (rest from reference TRBV7-8 and TRBJ1-5): GAGVSQSPRYKVAKRGQDVALRCDPISGHVSLFWYQQALGQGPEFLTYFQNEAQLDKSGLPSDRFFAERPEGSVSTLKIQRTQQEDSAVYLCASSGRDSGSWPQHFGDGTRLSIL.

The V call is TRBV5-4, the J call TRBJ2-5; 7 bases fit TRBD1. With V trimmed by 6 bases and J by 4 bases, 12 bases remained unmatched. The CDR3 has 15 residues. Germline V gives CDR1 SGHNT, CDR2 YYREEE (reference sequence). This chain's CDR3 is CASTPTQGIGETQYF. The CDR3 DNA sequence: TGTGCCAGCACCCCGACACAGGGGATAGGAGAGACCCAGTACTTC.